The source of this T cell receptor beta chain is a study of T-cell reconstitution after alpha-beta-depleted transplantation in children. General observations from the study: Counts and diversity of T cells one year after transplant came mostly from newly produced T cells.

With regard to this clonotype: What it recognizes is unknown.

The CDR3 runs 12 residues. Germline V gene sequence: CDR1 ENHRY, CDR2 SYGVKD. V was pared by 10 bases and J by 4 bases, with 13 bases between. Unique molecular identifiers were used to barcode this TCRbeta library. TCRdb re-called the PCR reads with MiXCR, one entry per CDR3 protein. The data show roughly 790,000 distinct CDR3 sequences, 16% seen once. Sample: PBMCs, mostly from graft donor cells, taken 360 days after TCRalphabeta/CD19-depleted stem cell transplant. This receptor was identified in a male patient younger than 18 who had a stem cell transplant for acute lymphoblastic leukemia, so the T cells may come from the graft donor. V gene TRBV10-3 combines with J gene TRBJ1-2, with a tentative D call TRBD1 (6 bases). The CDR3 loop is CATEQGPYGYTF. CDR3 in DNA: TGTGCCACCGAACAGGGACCCTATGGCTACACCTTC.